These 24 T cell receptor beta chains share one sample of origin, sequenced in a study of blood T cell repertoires in COVID-19. The repertoire was sequenced with immunoSEQ multiplex PCR; TCRdb's copy has only in-frame clones and lacks some. The sample consists of 200,000 to 250,000 clones, 75% to 85% of them appearing once. Material for sequencing was peripheral blood. These receptors were obtained from a woman at least 80 years old with COVID-19, enrolled during active disease.

The V call is TRBV7-2, the J call TRBJ2-3, with D tentatively TRBD2 (5 bases). Looked up from germline, CDR1 is SGHTA and CDR2 is FQGNSA. This CDR3 contains 13 residues. V was shortened by 6 bases and J by 11 bases, with 18 bases between the two germline ends. CDR3 loop: CASSPSSPAGQYF. In DNA, the CDR3 is TGTGCCAGCAGTCCCTCTAGCCCGGCGGGGCAGTATTTT.

This chain links TRBV9 with TRBJ1-1; no firm D call. Germline V gene sequence: CDR1 SGDLS, CDR2 YYNGEE. Trimming left V 4 bases short and J 4 bases short, with 11 bases between. CDR3 length: 13 amino acids. CDR3 sequence reads: CASSPAGGTEAFF. The CDR3, as DNA: TGTGCCAGCAGCCCCGCAGGAGGCACTGAAGCTTTCTTT. Complete variable domain (other parts from reference TRBV9 and TRBJ1-1): DSGVTQTPKHLITATGQRVTLRCSPRSGDLSVYWYQQSLDQGLQFLIQYYNGEERAKGNILERFSAQQFPDLHSELNLSSLELGDSALYFCASSPAGGTEAFFGQGTRLTVV.

CDR3 sequence: CASSLSGSPLHF. In DNA, the CDR3 is TGTGCCAGCAGTTTATCAGGGTCACCCCTCCACTTT. The V call is TRBV28, the J call TRBJ1-6; weak D call: TRBD1 (5 bases). V was pared by 1 base and J by 10 bases, with 5 bases between. Germline V lookup: CDR1 MDHEN, CDR2 SYDVKM. CDR3 size: 12 residues.

The chain couples TRBV18 to TRBJ1-1, with D unclear. The germline V and J ends were trimmed by 3 bases and 1 base, with 9 bases remaining between them. The CDR3 consists of 14 residues. Germline-derived CDR1 and CDR2 are KGHSH and LQKENI. CDR3 residues: CASSPPPGNTEAFF. CDR3 in DNA: TGTGCCAGCTCACCGCCCCCAGGGAACACTGAAGCTTTCTTT.

This clone appeared once. V is TRBV19 and J is TRBJ1-2; TRBD1 matches at 7 bases. CDR3 length equals 15 residues. Germline V gene lookup returns CDR1 LNHDA and CDR2 SQIVND (reference sequence). V lost 5 bases and J lost 0; bases outside the gene matches: 6. The CDR3 nucleotides are TGTGCCAGTAGTTCGACAGGGCGGGCTAACTATGGCTACACCTTC. It translates to CASSSTGRANYGYTF.

This chain links TRBV9 with TRBJ1-1, with TRBD1 identical over 8 bases. This CDR3 comprises 15 residues. Germline V gene data show CDR1 as SGDLS and CDR2 as YYNGEE. The trim removed 4 bases at V and 3 bases at J, leaving 8 bases unmatched. CDR3 sequence reads: CASSSRQGLDTEAFF. In DNA form, the CDR3 reads TGTGCCAGCAGCTCCCGACAGGGGCTAGACACTGAAGCTTTCTTT.

This clone was observed a handful of times. Other DNA sequences of this sample code for an identical CDR3. The CDR3 here is CASSPAVNTEAFF. CDR3 nucleotides: TGTGCCAGCTCACCTGCGGTCAACACTGAAGCTTTCTTT. This sequence joins TRBV18 and TRBJ1-1; D remains ambiguous. There are 13 residues in the CDR3. Per germline, CDR1 KGHSH and CDR2 LQKENI. V was clipped by 3 bases and J by 2 bases, with 7 bases between them. The variable domain in full, completed from reference TRBV18 and TRBJ1-1, reads NAGVMQNPRHLVRRRGQEARLRCSPMKGHSHVYWYRQLPEEGLKFMVYLQKENIIDESGMPKERFSAEFPKEGPSILRIQQVVRGDSAAYFCASSPAVNTEAFFGQGTRLTVV.

This chain joins TRBV3-1 (or the pseudogene TRBV3-2) and TRBJ2-4, with 10 bases lining up with TRBD1. The V gene's germline CDR1 is LGHDT and CDR2 YNNKEL (reference sequence). V trimming: 5 bases; J trimming: 10 bases; junction bases outside the gene matches: 5. This CDR3 spans 13 amino acids. CDR3 sequence reads: CASSSGQGLIQYF. CDR3 sequence (DNA): TGTGCCAGCAGCTCGGGACAGGGGCTGATTCAGTACTTC.

This rearrangement joins TRBV5-1 to TRBJ2-7, with 11 bases identical to TRBD2. CDR3 length: 16 amino acids. The trim removed 3 bases at V and 2 bases at J, leaving 7 bases unmatched. Germline loops: CDR1 SGHRS, CDR2 YFSETQ. The CDR3 DNA reads TGCGCCAGCAGCTCCAATAGCGGGGGGGCCGCCTACGAGCAGTACTTC. It translates to CASSSNSGGAAYEQYF.

The chain recombines TRBV7-3 with TRBJ1-1; TRBD1 is a possible D gene (5 bases). The CDR3 length is 13 residues. Trimming pared 6 bases from V and 3 bases from J, leaving 11 bases between. CDR1 is SGHTA, CDR2 FQGTGA, per germline. The CDR3 here is CASSIRGDTEAFF. CDR3 coding DNA: TGTGCCAGCAGTATACGGGGGGACACTGAAGCTTTCTTT.

This chain uses TRBV27 with TRBJ2-3; D may be TRBD2 (5 bases). V was cut by 3 bases and J by 1 base, with 17 bases left in between. Germline loops: CDR1 MNHEY, CDR2 SMNVEV (reference sequence). This CDR3 is 17 amino acids long. CDR3 loop: CASSFFRTLERTDTQYF. The DNA for the CDR3 is TGTGCCAGCAGTTTTTTTCGGACTCTCGAACGCACAGATACGCAGTATTTT.

V is TRBV9 and J is TRBJ2-3; D not resolved. The germline V gene has CDR1 SGDLS and CDR2 YYNGEE. V was shortened by 4 bases and J by 1 base, with 19 bases between the two germline ends. The CDR3 runs to 17 residues. The CDR3 protein is CASSPRGPELGTDTQYF. The CDR3 DNA is TGTGCCAGCAGCCCCCGTGGGCCGGAACTGGGCACAGATACGCAGTATTTT.

A remark on this clone: This sample also contains other DNA sequences that code for the same CDR3. The CDR3 nucleotides are TGTGCCAGCAGTTACCGAGAAAATCAGCCCCAGCATTTT. It translates to CASSYRENQPQHF. V is TRBV6-5 and J is TRBJ1-5, with D uncertain. CDR3 length: 13 amino acids. Trimming took 2 bases from V and 4 from J, leaving 6 bases between them. The germline CDR1 and CDR2 sequences are MNHEY and SVGAGI.

This clone was recorded a few times. CDR3 sequence (DNA): TGTGCCAGCAGCGCCTATGCCGGGACAGGGTTTAAGGATAATTCACCCCTCCACTTT. This translates into CASSAYAGTGFKDNSPLHF. This chain links TRBV9 with TRBJ1-6; 9 positions agree with TRBD1. Trimming took 3 bases from V and 5 from J; bases not matched to a gene: 15. Germline CDR1 and CDR2: SGDLS and YYNGEE. CDR3 length: 19 amino acids.

V and J are TRBV5-1 and TRBJ1-1; 8 nucleotides align to TRBD1. V shed 0 bases and J 4 bases; nucleotides not matched to a gene: 5. The CDR3 length is 15 residues. The germline V gene encodes CDR1 SGHRS and CDR2 YFSETQ. The CDR3 reads CASSLADRGITEAFF. In nucleotides, the CDR3 is TGCGCCAGCAGCTTGGCCGACAGGGGTATCACTGAAGCTTTCTTT.

J is TRBJ2-3 and V is TRBV28, with 9 bases aligning to TRBD2. This CDR3 is built from 15 residues. Germline loops: CDR1 MDHEN, CDR2 SYDVKM. Germline trimming cut 5 bases from V and 1 base from J; bases unmatched to any gene: 4. In nucleotides, the CDR3 is TGTGCCAGCAGTGCGGGGGGGTTGGGCACAGATACGCAGTATTTT. Translation: CASSAGGLGTDTQYF.

This clone was counted once. The rearrangement joins TRBV7-2 to TRBJ2-3; D remains ambiguous. This CDR3 contains 16 residues. Between the trimmed V and J ends, which lost 6 bases and 2 bases, there was a span of 18 bases. Germline V gene sequence: CDR1 SGHTA, CDR2 FQGNSA. This chain's CDR3 is CASSLTFGPYTDTQYF. In DNA form, the CDR3 reads TGTGCCAGCAGTCTCACTTTTGGGCCCTACACAGATACGCAGTATTTT. Complete variable domain (other parts from reference TRBV7-2 and TRBJ2-3): GAGVSQSPSNKVTEKGKDVELRCDPISGHTALYWYRQSLGQGLEFLIYFQGNSAPDKSGLPSDRFSAERTGGSVSTLTIQRTQQEDSAVYLCASSLTFGPYTDTQYFGPGTRLTVL.

This rearrangement joins TRBV30 to TRBJ2-7; possible D gene TRBD1, 6 bases. The V end was cut by 0 bases, the J end by 6 bases, with 15 bases between. Looked up from germline, CDR1 is GTSNPN and CDR2 is SVGIG (reference sequence). This CDR3 is built from 14 residues. This CDR3 is CAWSVQGGFAEQYF. CDR3 bases: TGTGCCTGGAGTGTACAGGGCGGGTTCGCCGAGCAGTACTTC.

The chain is built from TRBV4-1 and TRBJ1-3; the D is unclear. V was cut by 0 bases and J by 5 bases, with 5 bases left in between. CDR3 length: 13 residues. The V gene's germline CDR1 is MGHRA and CDR2 YSYEKL. Here the CDR3 DNA reads TGCGCCAGCAGCCAAGATAGCAGAAACACCATATATTTT. It translates to CASSQDSRNTIYF.

The rearrangement links TRBV14 to TRBJ2-6; D may be TRBD1 (6 bases). Germline V gene data show CDR1 as SGHDN and CDR2 as FVKESK. CDR3 length equals 19 residues. V dropped 3 bases and J dropped 4 bases, with 22 bases sitting between them. In DNA, the CDR3 is TGTGCCAGCAGCCATGGCTTAGGCCAGGGGATAGCCGGGGCCAACGTCCTGACTTTC. As protein: CASSHGLGQGIAGANVLTF.

This clone was recorded once. The J gene is TRBJ2-6, the V gene TRBV5-5; 10 bases match TRBD2. V lost 2 bases and J lost 1; bases outside the gene matches: 6. Per germline, CDR1 SGHKS and CDR2 YYEKEE (reference sequence). The CDR3 runs 18 residues. CDR3 nucleotides: TGTGCCAGCAGCTTAATCCTAGCGGGAGTATCTGGGGCCAACGTCCTGACTTTC. It is translated as CASSLILAGVSGANVLTF.

This sequence joins TRBV5-1 and TRBJ2-2; 12 positions agree with TRBD2. V trimming: 0 bases; J trimming: 7 bases; junction bases outside the gene matches: 7. The CDR3 runs to 17 residues. Germline values: CDR1 SGHRS, CDR2 YFSETQ. The CDR3 loop reads CASSLATRGLAGGELFF. The CDR3, as DNA: TGCGCCAGCAGCTTGGCTACCAGGGGACTAGCGGGCGGGGAGCTGTTTTTT.

This sequence joins TRBV12-3 or TRBV12-4 and TRBJ1-1; no clear D. The CDR3 length is 12 residues. Deletions cut 3 bases from V and 4 bases from J, with 6 bases between. The CDR3 nucleotides are TGTGCCAGCAGTTTTTTCTCCACTGAAGCTTTCTTT. Translation: CASSFFSTEAFF.

As for this clone: The sample contains more than one DNA sequence encoding this CDR3. The chain couples TRBV15 to TRBJ2-6, with D possibly being TRBD1 (6 bases). Germline V gene sequence: CDR1 LNHNV, CDR2 YYDKDF (reference sequence). CDR3 length: 16 residues. The V gene lost 0 bases and the J gene lost 2 bases, with 8 bases spanning the gap. DNA for the CDR3: TGTGCCACCAGCAGAGACCACAGGGCTGGGGCCAACGTCCTGACTTTC. This translates into CATSRDHRAGANVLTF.